The present entry profiles one T cell receptor beta chain with its context. Using immunoSEQ multiplex PCR, the repertoire was profiled, and TCRdb retains in-frame clones only, with some absent. The table records 300,000 or so clones, 88% of them present only once. V was pared by 10 bases and J by 7 bases, with 22 bases between. Per the germline V gene, CDR1 is MNHEY and CDR2 is SVGAGI. This CDR3 comprises 14 residues. This sample stems from a study of cytomegalovirus exposure and HLA in healthy donors. For the study at large: According to later analysis, the same platform produced the 130 or so validation and 600 to 800 first-cohort repertoires.

The V and J genes are TRBV6-5 and TRBJ1-2; TRBD1 is a possible D gene (6 bases). Sequences were obtained from PBMCs. This clonotype originated in a young man in good health and CMV-seronegative. The CDR3 region is CAIRGDNLGRGYTF. In DNA form, the CDR3 reads TGTGCCATACGGGGGGACAATCTAGGACGTGGCTACACCTTC.